This T cell receptor beta chain was sequenced for a study of vaccination and CD4 T cells after COVID-19. Study-level information: A vaccine, either BNT162b2 or mRNA-1273, was given to participants in two doses. Study conclusions and caveats: SARS-CoV-2-reactive clonotypes rose nonsignificantly, with the median going from approximately 21 to 38.

In germline, CDR1 is SGHVS, CDR2 FQNEAQ. The CDR3 is 17 amino acids. V lost 1 base to trimming and J lost 3 bases, with 16 bases between them. Cultured CD4+ T cells had their DNA profiled by the Oncomine TCR Beta short-read assay. TCRdb reprocessed the PCR reads with MiXCR, giving one entry per CDR3 protein. The sample yields 15,000 to 17,000 distinct CDR3 sequences, around 40% seen once. Regarding treatment: approximately nine-day PBMC culture with coronavirus spike peptide pools or control peptides (ViraFEST assay). A note on this clonotype: Its antigen remains unidentified.

The rearrangement uses TRBV7-8 and TRBJ1-3, with D maybe TRBD1 (5 bases). The clonotype originates from a human donor with COVID-19. Sequenced material: cultured CD4+ T cells from blood. CDR3 in DNA: TGTGCCAGCAGCTTAGAAACCTTCAGGGTTGGTGGAAACACCATATATTTT. Protein: CASSLETFRVGGNTIYF.